The source of this T cell receptor (beta chain) is a study of T cell responses to AZD1222 COVID-19 vaccine. Comments on this clone: A read error may produce the germline difference seen at one junction end.

Profiled with immunoSEQ multiplex PCR; TCRdb holds only in-frame clones, not every one. The repertoire has some 58,000 clones, 88% of them found once; the top ten carry approximately 14%. Germline assignment: CDR1 SNHLY and CDR2 FYNNEI. The CDR3 covers 15 residues. The chain joins TRBV2 to TRBJ2-1; either TRBD1 or TRBD2 may fit D (5 bases each). The sequence was obtained from an adult in good health. This material consisted of peripheral blood, taken on day 0 of AZD1222 vaccination. CDR3 nucleotide sequence: TGTGCCAGCAAGGGCGACTCGGGACCCTATAATGAGCAGTTCTTC. It codes for CASKGDSGPYNEQFF.